This TCR beta chain was recorded in a study of shared clonotypes between healthy human individuals. Everyone who donated was a Caucasian adult who lived in Nashville, Tennessee. With respect to this clone: Its specificity is not known. Additional DNA sequences in this sample encode the identical CDR3.

Unmatched junction bases numbered 4, after V lost 1 base and J lost 5 bases. The germline V gene encodes CDR1 SGHRS and CDR2 YFSETQ. This CDR3 comprises 14 residues. The study ran the assay at deep level. Data came from immunoSEQ multiplex PCR; TCRdb stores just in-frame clones and leaves some out. In the table there are about 1.4 million clones, about 96% of which are singletons. Points from the study as a whole: The small donor group covered limited genetic and exposure diversity. When naive CD4 clonotypes were compared across a few donors, about 4.9% were shared.

The V and J genes are TRBV5-1 and TRBJ2-7; 9 nucleotides match TRBD1. Input material: naive CD4+ T cells sorted from blood. Stated subset: CD45RA+ positively selected. The clonotype comes from a man aged 25 to 40 in good health. The CDR3: CASSLRDRGNEQYF. As DNA, the CDR3 is TGCGCCAGCAGCTTGCGTGACAGGGGGAACGAGCAGTACTTC.